Shown below are 14 T cell receptor beta chains from a single sample sequenced in a study of control samples from healthy donors and cancer patients. TCRdb's copy holds only in-frame clones and misses some; the assay was immunoSEQ multiplex PCR. The data contain some 140,000 clones, 85% to 95% of them seen just once; the ten biggest clones take up about 5.6%. The specimen sequenced was blood. The receptors here all came from a middle-aged man in good health.

V usage is TRBV11-2 and J usage is TRBJ2-7, with TRBD1 identical over 9 bases. J was trimmed by 6 bases and V by 3 bases; bases with no gene match: 15. Per germline, CDR1 SGHAT and CDR2 FQNNGV. This CDR3 is built from 17 residues. CDR3 nucleotide sequence: TGTGCCAGCAGCTTCGGACTCGGGACAGGGAGTTTGAGCGAGCAGTACTTC. Amino acid sequence: CASSFGLGTGSLSEQYF.

This sequence joins TRBV24-1 and TRBJ2-3; 7 bases map to TRBD2. The ends lost 4 bases at V and 0 bases at J; junction bases unmatched: 3. The germline CDR1 and CDR2 sequences are KGHDR and SFDVKD. This CDR3 comprises 15 residues. CDR3: CATSDPAGSTDTQYF. CDR3 in DNA: TGTGCCACCAGTGACCCAGCGGGGAGCACAGATACGCAGTATTTT.

CDR3 coding DNA: TGTGCCAGCAGCAGAGACAGGGCAGGTGGAAACACCATATATTTT. Translating it yields CASSRDRAGGNTIYF. J is TRBJ1-3 and V is TRBV6-5, with TRBD1 identical over 7 bases. CDR3 size: 15 residues. CDR1 is MNHEY, CDR2 SVGAGI, per germline. V lost 6 bases and J lost 3; bases outside the gene matches: 8.

V and J are TRBV9 and TRBJ2-7, with D tentatively TRBD2 (5 bases). CDR1 is SGDLS and CDR2 is YYNGEE in the germline V gene. This CDR3 has 14 residues. V was cut by 0 bases and J by 4 bases, with 11 bases left in between. The CDR3, as DNA: TGTGCCAGCAGCGTAGGTCCAGGCGGGTACGAGCAGTACTTC. Its protein product is CASSVGPGGYEQYF.

On this clone itself: The same CDR3 also results from other DNA sequences found in this sample. The rearrangement links TRBV24-1 to TRBJ2-6; D gene uncertain. Trimming pared 10 bases from V and 2 bases from J, leaving 8 bases between. CDR1 is KGHDR, CDR2 SFDVKD, per germline. The CDR3 is made up of 13 amino acids. The CDR3 nucleotides are TGTGCCACTAGAGCTGCTGGGGCCAACGTCCTGACTTTC. Translating it yields CATRAAGANVLTF.

This chain uses TRBV24-1 with TRBJ2-2; 13 nucleotides agree with TRBD2. The junction had 8 bases not matched to a gene; V was cut back by 5 bases and J by 6 bases. CDR1 and CDR2 from the germline V gene are KGHDR and SFDVKD. The CDR3 is made up of 17 amino acids. In DNA, the CDR3 is TGTGCCACCAGTGGAGAACTAGCGGGGGGGAATCCCGGGGAGCTGTTTTTT. Translation gives CATSGELAGGNPGELFF.

The chain uses TRBV2 and TRBJ1-2, with D tentatively TRBD1 (6 bases). V lost 4 bases and J 6 bases, leaving 12 bases between the germline ends. Germline loops: CDR1 SNHLY, CDR2 FYNNEI. This CDR3 has 13 residues. The CDR3 DNA reads TGTGCCAGCAGTGCTGGGGGCGCGAATGGCTACACCTTC. Its translation: CASSAGGANGYTF. The complete variable domain, with remaining parts taken from reference TRBV2 and TRBJ1-2, reads EPEVTQTPSHQVTQMGQEVILRCVPISNHLYFYWYRQILGQKVEFLVSFYNNEISEKSEIFDDQFSVERPDGSNFTLKIRSTKLEDSAMYFCASSAGGANGYTFGSGTRLTVV.

The chain has TRBV14 and TRBJ1-1; D is perhaps TRBD1 (5 bases). Germline CDR1 reads SGHDN; CDR2 reads FVKESK. There are 15 residues in the CDR3. V gave up 1 base and J gave up 3 bases, with 12 bases separating them. Here the CDR3 reads CASSQAKGPYTEAFF. For the CDR3, the DNA is TGTGCCAGCAGCCAAGCCAAGGGGCCCTACACTGAAGCTTTCTTT. Combining the CDR3 with reference TRBV14 and TRBJ1-1 gives the whole variable domain EAGVTQFPSHSVIEKGQTVTLRCDPISGHDNLYWYRRVMGKEIKFLLHFVKESKQDESGMPNNRFLAERTGGTYSTLKVQPAELEDSGVYFCASSQAKGPYTEAFFGQGTRLTVV.

This rearrangement joins TRBV4-2 to TRBJ2-7; 11 bases align to TRBD1. V shed 8 bases and J 6 bases; nucleotides not matched to a gene: 9. The germline V gene encodes CDR1 LGHNA and CDR2 YNFKEQ. This CDR3 region has 14 residues. The CDR3 DNA reads TGTGCCAGCTCACGGGGGACAGGGGGGCCCGAGCAGTACTTC. Its protein product is CASSRGTGGPEQYF.

As to this clone: The junction departs from the called germline gene at one end, perhaps through a read error. CDR3 nucleotide sequence: TGTGCCGGCAGAGAAGTTAACCACCCTGAAGCTTTCTTT. Protein sequence: CAGREVNHPEAFF. The chain uses TRBV6-6 and TRBJ1-1; D remains ambiguous. Germline V gene sequence: CDR1 MNHNY, CDR2 SVGAGI (reference sequence). The CDR3 totals 13 residues.

The rearrangement joins TRBV9 to TRBJ1-2; D is unclear. In germline, CDR1 is SGDLS, CDR2 YYNGEE. The V and J ends lost 4 bases and 11 bases respectively, with 12 bases between them. This CDR3 comprises 11 residues. The CDR3 loop reads CASSSTGMYTF. The CDR3 DNA reads TGTGCCAGCAGCTCAACTGGCATGTACACCTTC. The whole variable domain, filled in from reference TRBV9 and TRBJ1-2, reads DSGVTQTPKHLITATGQRVTLRCSPRSGDLSVYWYQQSLDQGLQFLIQYYNGEERAKGNILERFSAQQFPDLHSELNLSSLELGDSALYFCASSSTGMYTFGSGTRLTVV.

This clone was seen just once. The chain uses TRBV7-2 and TRBJ2-5; 10 bases are shared with TRBD1. The CDR3 sequence is 14 residues long. Germline lookup yields CDR1 SGHTA and CDR2 FQGNSA. V gave up 8 bases and J gave up 2 bases; unmatched junction bases: 5. CDR3 loop: CASAKDRGQETQYF. CDR3 nucleotide sequence: TGTGCCAGCGCGAAGGACAGGGGGCAAGAGACCCAGTACTTC.

The rearrangement joins TRBV6-5 to TRBJ1-2; TRBD1 is a possible D gene (6 bases). Germline CDR1 and CDR2: MNHEY and SVGAGI. V lost 4 bases and J lost 4, with 16 bases in between. This CDR3 contains 15 residues. The CDR3 sequence: CASSSVGQPVYGYTF. CDR3 in DNA: TGTGCCAGCAGTTCAGTCGGACAGCCCGTCTATGGCTACACCTTC.

The gene calls are TRBV12-5 and TRBJ2-7, with 7 positions matching TRBD1. J was trimmed by 2 bases and V by 1 base; bases with no gene match: 8. CDR1 is LGHNT, CDR2 FRNRAP, per germline. The CDR3 spans 16 residues. The CDR3 spells CASGLAQFGTAYEQYF. CDR3 coding DNA: TGTGCTAGTGGTTTGGCCCAATTCGGGACAGCCTACGAGCAGTACTTC.